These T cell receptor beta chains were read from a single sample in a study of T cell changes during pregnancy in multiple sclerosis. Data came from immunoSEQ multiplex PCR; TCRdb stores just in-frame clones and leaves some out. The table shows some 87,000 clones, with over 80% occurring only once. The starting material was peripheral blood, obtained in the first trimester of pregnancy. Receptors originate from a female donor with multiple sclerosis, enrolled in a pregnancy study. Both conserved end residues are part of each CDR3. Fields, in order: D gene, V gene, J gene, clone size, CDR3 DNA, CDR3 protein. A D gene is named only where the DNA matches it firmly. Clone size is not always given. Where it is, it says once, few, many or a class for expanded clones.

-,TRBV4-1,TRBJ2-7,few,TGCGCCAGCAGCATTCGGGATGAGCAGTACTTC,CASSIRDEQYF
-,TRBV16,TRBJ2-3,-,TGTGCCAGCAGCCAATGGGGGACTAGCACAGATACGCAGTATTTT,CASSQWGTSTDTQYF
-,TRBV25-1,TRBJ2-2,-,TGTGCCAGCAGTGAATACTCACAGACCACCGGGGAGCTGTTTTTT,CASSEYSQTTGELFF
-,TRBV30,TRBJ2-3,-,TGTGCCTGGAGTGTACGGGGGAGATCACGAGATACGCAGTATTTT,CAWSVRGRSRDTQYF
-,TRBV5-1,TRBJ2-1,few,TGCGCCAGCAGCTTGGCTCTAACGAACAATGAGCAGTTCTTC,CASSLALTNNEQFF
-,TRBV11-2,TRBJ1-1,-,TGTGCCAGCAGCTGGAAGGGGCCTCGCCGGGTGAACACTGAAGCTTTCTTT,CASSWKGPRRVNTEAFF
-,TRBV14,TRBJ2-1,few,TGTGCCAGCAGCCCTCGGAGGCGGTACAATGAGCAGTTCTTC,CASSPRRRYNEQFF
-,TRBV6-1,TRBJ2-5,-,TGTGCCAGCAGTGAAGCGGAGGAGACCCAGTACTTC,CASSEAEETQYF
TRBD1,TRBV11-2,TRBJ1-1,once,TGTGCCAGCAGCTTAGACGGGACAGGGGTTGGTACTGAAGCTTTCTTT,CASSLDGTGVGTEAFF
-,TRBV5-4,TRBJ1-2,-,TGTGCCAGCAGCTATGAGCAGGGCTCTAACTATGGCTACACCTTC,CASSYEQGSNYGYTF
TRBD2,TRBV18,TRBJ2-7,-,TGTGCCAGCTCAATTAGCGGGAGGGCCGGGGCCGAGCAGTACTTC,CASSISGRAGAEQYF
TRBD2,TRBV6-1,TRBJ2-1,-,TGTGCCAGCAGAGGGCTAGCGGGACCCTACAATGAGCAGTTCTTC,CASRGLAGPYNEQFF
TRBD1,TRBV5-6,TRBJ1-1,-,TGTGCCAGCAGCTCCTGGACAGGGGGCTCTATGAACACTGAAGCTTTCTTT,CASSSWTGGSMNTEAFF
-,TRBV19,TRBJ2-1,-,TGTGCCAGTAGTAGGGGGCAAAATGAGCAGTTCTTC,CASSRGQNEQFF
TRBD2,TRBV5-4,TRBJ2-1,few,TGTGCCAGCAGCTCCCGCGGGACTAGCGGTAACAATGAGCAGTTCTTC,CASSSRGTSGNNEQFF
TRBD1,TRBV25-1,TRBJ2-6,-,TGTGCCAGCAGTTTGGCAGGGGGCCTCGGGGCCAACGTCCTGACTTTC,CASSLAGGLGANVLTF
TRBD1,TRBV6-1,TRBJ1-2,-,TGTGCCAGCAGTGACCTCCGACAGGGGGCGGGGTATGGCTACACCTTC,CASSDLRQGAGYGYTF
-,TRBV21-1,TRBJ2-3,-,TGTGCCAGCAAGATAATCGGGACTTCCCGTTCCACAGATACGCAGTATTTT,CASKIIGTSRSTDTQYF
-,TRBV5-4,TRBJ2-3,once,TGTGCCAGCAGCCCCGGGACAGATACGCAGTATTTT,CASSPGTDTQYF
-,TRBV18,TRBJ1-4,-,TGTGCCAGCTCACCTGGGGACACTGGGAAAAAACTGTTTTTT,CASSPGDTGKKLFF
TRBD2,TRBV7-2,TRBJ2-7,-,TGTGCCAGCAGCTTAGGCCGTAGACTAGCGGGGGCTACCTACGAGCAGTACTTC,CASSLGRRLAGATYEQYF
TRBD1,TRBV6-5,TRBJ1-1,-,TGTGCCAGCAGGGGACAGGGGAACTTGAACACTGAAGCTTTCTTT,CASRGQGNLNTEAFF
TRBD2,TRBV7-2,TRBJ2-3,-,TGTGCCAGCAGCTTACGGGGACTAGCGGGAGGGCCGGATACGCAGTATTTT,CASSLRGLAGGPDTQYF
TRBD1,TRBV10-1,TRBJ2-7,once,TGCGCCAGCACCCAACAACGGGGGACAGGAGTCTCCTACGAGCAGTACTTC,CASTQQRGTGVSYEQYF
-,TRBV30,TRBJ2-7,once,TGTGCCTGGAAAGGGGGGGGATACGAGCAGTACTTC,CAWKGGGYEQYF
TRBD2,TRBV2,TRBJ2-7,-,TGTGCCAGCAGCCAGGTTTGGCTAGCGGGAGAAGGCGAGCAGTACTTC,CASSQVWLAGEGEQYF
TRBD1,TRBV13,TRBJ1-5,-,TGTGCCAGCAGCAAGGCGACAGGGGGCACTGCCGGCCAGCCCCAGCATTTT,CASSKATGGTAGQPQHF
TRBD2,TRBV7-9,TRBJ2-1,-,TGTGCCAGCAGCTTGGCGGGCGGGAGGGCCGTCAATGAGCAGTTCTTC,CASSLAGGRAVNEQFF
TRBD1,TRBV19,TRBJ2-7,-,TGTGCCAGTAGTCATCAGGGGGCCTACGAGCAGTACTTC,CASSHQGAYEQYF
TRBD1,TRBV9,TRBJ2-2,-,TGTGCCAGCAGCGTCGGGACAGCCTACACCGGGGAGCTGTTTTTT,CASSVGTAYTGELFF
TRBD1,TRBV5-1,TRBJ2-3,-,TGCGCCAGCAGCTTGTCGACAGGGTACCCAGATACGCAGTATTTT,CASSLSTGYPDTQYF
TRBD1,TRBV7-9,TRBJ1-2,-,TGTGCCAGTACCGGGACAGGGAACTACAATGGCTACACCTTC,CASTGTGNYNGYTF
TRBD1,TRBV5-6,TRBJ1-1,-,TGTGCCACCCAGGGACAGGGTAGAAGGAACACTGAAGCTTTCTTT,CATQGQGRRNTEAFF
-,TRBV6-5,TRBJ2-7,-,TGTGCCAGCAGACAACAGGTTACCTACGAGCAGTACTTC,CASRQQVTYEQYF
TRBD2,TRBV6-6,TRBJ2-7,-,TGTGCCAGCATGGCAAGCGGGAACTCCTTTTCCTACGAGCAGTACTTC,CASMASGNSFSYEQYF
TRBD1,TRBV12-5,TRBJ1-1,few,TGTGCTAGTGGTTTGGGGGACAGCCCAGAGGAGGCTTTCTTT,CASGLGDSPEEAFF
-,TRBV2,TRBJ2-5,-,TGTGCCAGCAGTGAAGGAGGACAAGAGACCCAGTACTTC,CASSEGGQETQYF
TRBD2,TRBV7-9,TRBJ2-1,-,TGTGCCAGCACTAGCGGGAATGAGCAGTTCTTC,CASTSGNEQFF
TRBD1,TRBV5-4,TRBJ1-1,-,TGTGCCAGCAGCTTGGAGGGGGGGACAGGGGGATGGGACACTGAAGCTTTCTTT,CASSLEGGTGGWDTEAFF
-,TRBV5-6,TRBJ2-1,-,TGTGCCAGCAGCGCCGGTGTAACCCTATACAATGAGCAGTTCTTC,CASSAGVTLYNEQFF
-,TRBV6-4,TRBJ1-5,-,TGTGCCAGCAGTGAGCAGTATAGCAATCAGCCCCAGCATTTT,CASSEQYSNQPQHF
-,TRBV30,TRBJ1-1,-,TGTGCCTGGAGTGCTTGGCAGGGGACGGGAGCTTTCTTT,CAWSAWQGTGAFF
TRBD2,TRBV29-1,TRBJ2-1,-,TGCAGCGTTGAGAAGGGACTAGCGGGAGGTGTACATTACAATGAGCAGTTCTTC,CSVEKGLAGGVHYNEQFF
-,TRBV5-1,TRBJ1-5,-,TGCGCCAGCAGCCTCGGACAGTATAGCAATCAGCCCCAGCATTTT,CASSLGQYSNQPQHF
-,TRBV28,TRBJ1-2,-,TGTGCCAGCAGGGCGACAGCTAACTATGGCTACACCTTC,CASRATANYGYTF